This is a list of T cell receptor beta chains from one sample in a study of T cell responses to AZD1222 COVID-19 vaccine. Profiled with immunoSEQ multiplex PCR; TCRdb holds only in-frame clones, not every one. The table has fewer than 120,000 clones, about 94% seen once. The sequences come from peripheral blood, collected 28 days after the second AZD1222 dose. Source of these receptors: an adult who received the AZD1222 COVID-19 vaccine. Both conserved end residues are part of each CDR3. A D gene is named only where the DNA matches it firmly.

v_call: TRBV5-6; d_call: -; j_call: TRBJ2-5; cdr3_nt: TGTGCCAGCAGCTTTTCTGGGACGAGGGAGACCCAGTACTTC; cdr3_aa: CASSFSGTRETQYF
v_call: TRBV19; d_call: -; j_call: TRBJ1-1; cdr3_nt: TGTGCCAGTAGTATGGTGCTACTCAACACTGAAGCTTTCTTT; cdr3_aa: CASSMVLLNTEAFF
v_call: TRBV29-1; d_call: -; j_call: TRBJ1-1; cdr3_nt: TGCAGCGTTCCCGGGGATGTCACTGAAGCTTTCTTT; cdr3_aa: CSVPGDVTEAFF
v_call: TRBV18; d_call: TRBD1; j_call: TRBJ1-5; cdr3_nt: TGTGCCAGCTCGACAGGGATCGGAGTACGGAATCAGCCCCAGCATTTT; cdr3_aa: CASSTGIGVRNQPQHF
v_call: TRBV2; d_call: TRBD2; j_call: TRBJ2-1; cdr3_nt: TGTGCCATCCTAAGGACTAGGGCCGAGGACAACAATGAGCAGTTCTTC; cdr3_aa: CAILRTRAEDNNEQFF
v_call: TRBV5-1; d_call: TRBD1; j_call: TRBJ2-2; cdr3_nt: TGCGCCAGCAGGGAGACAGGGCCGAAAACCGGGGAGCTGTTTTTT; cdr3_aa: CASRETGPKTGELFF
v_call: TRBV6-5; d_call: TRBD2; j_call: TRBJ2-1; cdr3_nt: TGTGCCAGTCGACCTAGCGGAAGCTCCTACAATGAGCAGTTCTTC; cdr3_aa: CASRPSGSSYNEQFF
v_call: TRBV5-1; d_call: -; j_call: TRBJ1-1; cdr3_nt: TGCGCCAGCAGCTTCGGGTCAGGGGCGGGCACTGAAGCTTTCTTT; cdr3_aa: CASSFGSGAGTEAFF
v_call: TRBV12-3/TRBV12-4; d_call: -; j_call: TRBJ2-5; cdr3_nt: TGTGCCAGCAGTGTCGGACACCAAGAGACCCAGTACTTC; cdr3_aa: CASSVGHQETQYF
v_call: TRBV5-4; d_call: -; j_call: TRBJ1-1; cdr3_nt: TGTGCCAGCAGCGGGAGGGCAGGCATGAACACTGAAGCTTTCTTT; cdr3_aa: CASSGRAGMNTEAFF